The rows below give T cell receptor beta chains drawn from one sample of a study of cytomegalovirus exposure and HLA in healthy donors. Using immunoSEQ multiplex PCR, the repertoire was profiled, and TCRdb retains in-frame clones only, with some absent. The repertoire holds 190,000 or so clones, with roughly 78% as singletons. The specimen sequenced was PBMCs. The receptor set was obtained from a girl aged 10 to 17 in good health and CMV-seropositive. The CDR3 runs from the conserved cysteine through the conserved F or W. The order of the fields is clone size, D gene, J gene, V gene, CDR3 DNA, CDR3 protein. D genes are given only for firm matches. The size of a clone is reported for some rows only, either as once, few or many, or as a class for expanded clones.

few,NA,TRBJ1-5,TRBV25-1,TGTGCCAGCAGTGAAGCAGGGGGCAATCAGCCCCAGCATTTT,CASSEAGGNQPQHF
NA,TRBD2,TRBJ2-7,TRBV4-1,TGCGCCAGCAGCGGGACTAGCGGGGCGCTTTACGAGCAGTACTTC,CASSGTSGALYEQYF
NA,TRBD1,TRBJ2-7,TRBV27,TGTGCCAGCAGTTTCGGACAGGGATCCGAGCAGTACTTC,CASSFGQGSEQYF
NA,NA,TRBJ2-1,TRBV11-3,TGTGCCAGCAGCTCTTCGGCAAGCGGCAGGGGGGACCTAAATGAGCAGTTCTTC,CASSSSASGRGDLNEQFF
NA,NA,TRBJ2-5,TRBV4-1,TGCGCCAGCAGCTCGAGGACTGAAGAGACCCAGTACTTC,CASSSRTEETQYF
NA,TRBD1,TRBJ2-5,TRBV7-6,TGTGCCAGCAGCTTAGCGACCGATGACAGGGCTCAAGAGACCCAGTACTTC,CASSLATDDRAQETQYF
few,TRBD1,TRBJ1-6,TRBV19,TGTGCCAGTAGTAACGGACAGGTCAATTCACCCCTCCACTTT,CASSNGQVNSPLHF
NA,NA,TRBJ1-3,TRBV28,TGTGCCAGCAGTTTCACCGGGGGGAGCGCTTCTGGAAACACCATATATTTT,CASSFTGGSASGNTIYF
NA,TRBD1,TRBJ1-4,TRBV9,TGTGCCAGCAGCGCCCAGACAGGGGCGGGGGAAAAACTGTTTTTT,CASSAQTGAGEKLFF
NA,NA,TRBJ1-1,TRBV18,TGTGCCAGCTCACTTGGAGCGAACACTGAAGCTTTCTTT,CASSLGANTEAFF
NA,NA,TRBJ2-1,TRBV11-2,TGTGCCAGCAGCTTAGTGGGATCTGGGGGGGGCCCCTTAGGGCAGTTCTTC,CASSLVGSGGGPLGQFF
NA,NA,TRBJ2-7,TRBV2,TGTGCCAGCCGGACCGGGAGTGAGCAGTACTTC,CASRTGSEQYF
NA,TRBD1,TRBJ2-2,TRBV7-2,TGTGCCAGCAGGGGGACTCAGGGGGCAGCAGGGGAGCTGTTTTTT,CASRGTQGAAGELFF
NA,NA,TRBJ1-2,TRBV6-1,TGTGCCAGCAGTGAAGTGTATCGGGGAGGGAAGGACACCTTC,CASSEVYRGGKDTF
NA,NA,TRBJ1-1,TRBV7-9,TGTGCCAGCAGCTTACAGTCGGCAGGAACTGAAGCTTTCTTT,CASSLQSAGTEAFF
NA,NA,TRBJ1-4,TRBV11-3,TGTGCCAGCAGCGTCGGAGCCAAATCAACTAATGAAAAACTGTTTTTT,CASSVGAKSTNEKLFF
NA,NA,TRBJ2-5,TRBV7-9,TGTGCCAGCACCGCAAACTTGTTAGTTGAAGAGACCCAGTACTTC,CASTANLLVEETQYF
NA,TRBD2,TRBJ2-3,TRBV10-3,TGTGCCATCAGAGCCACTAGCGGGGGACCGACAGATACGCAGTATTTT,CAIRATSGGPTDTQYF
NA,NA,TRBJ1-2,TRBV6-5,TGTGCCAGCAGTTACTCGGGGGGACCTTATGGCTACACCTTC,CASSYSGGPYGYTF
once,NA,TRBJ1-5,TRBV5-1,TGCGCCAGCAGCTTGTCAGGTAGCAATCAGCCCCAGCATTTT,CASSLSGSNQPQHF
NA,NA,TRBJ2-5,TRBV7-8,TGTGCCAGCACCCTAGGCGGGACTCAAGAGACCCAGTACTTC,CASTLGGTQETQYF
NA,TRBD2,TRBJ2-5,TRBV27,TGTGCCAGCAGTTTCATAGTGGCTAGCGGGGGCCCAGGAGAGACCCAGTACTTC,CASSFIVASGGPGETQYF
NA,TRBD1,TRBJ1-6,TRBV19,TGTGCCAGTAGTATAGCCACCGGGACAGGAAATTCACCCCTCCACTTT,CASSIATGTGNSPLHF
NA,NA,TRBJ1-1,TRBV10-1,TGCGCCAGCAGTGACCCGATTCGGGGGGAAGCTTTCTTT,CASSDPIRGEAFF